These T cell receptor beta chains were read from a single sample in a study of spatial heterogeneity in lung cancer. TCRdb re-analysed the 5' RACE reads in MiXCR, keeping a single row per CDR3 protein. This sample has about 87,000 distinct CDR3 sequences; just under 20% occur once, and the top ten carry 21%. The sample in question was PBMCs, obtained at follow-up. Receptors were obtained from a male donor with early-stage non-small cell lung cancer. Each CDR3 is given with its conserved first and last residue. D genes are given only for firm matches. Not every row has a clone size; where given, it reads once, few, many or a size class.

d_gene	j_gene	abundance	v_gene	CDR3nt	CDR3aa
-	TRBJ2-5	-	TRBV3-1	TGTGCCAGCGGGGCGGCACAAGAGACCCAGTACTTC	CASGAAQETQYF
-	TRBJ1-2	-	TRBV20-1	TGCAGTGCTAGATCGGGACACATCTACACCTTC	CSARSGHIYTF
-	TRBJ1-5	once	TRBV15	TGTGCCGCCAGCAGCAGGGGCCCGAATCAGCCCCAGCATTTT	CAASSRGPNQPQHF
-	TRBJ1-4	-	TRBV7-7	TGTGCCAGCAGCTTAAATGTCGTCGAAAAACTGTTTTTT	CASSLNVVEKLFF
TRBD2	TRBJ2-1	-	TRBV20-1	TGCAGTGCTAGAAATAGCGGGAGGGGAGATGAGCAGTTCTTC	CSARNSGRGDEQFF
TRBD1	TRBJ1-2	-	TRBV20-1	TGCAGTGCCAGGAGACAGGGGTCAACTTATGGCTACACCTTC	CSARRQGSTYGYTF
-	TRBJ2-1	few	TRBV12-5	TGTGCTAGTGGCCAGACCTCCTACAATGAGCAGTTCTTC	CASGQTSYNEQFF
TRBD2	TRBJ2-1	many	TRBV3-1	TGTGCCAGCAGCCCCGCGGGGGGGAGGGCCAATGAGCAGTTCTTC	CASSPAGGRANEQFF
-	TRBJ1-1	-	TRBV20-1	TGCAGTGCTAGAGATACGGGCAGGGAAGCTTTCTTT	CSARDTGREAFF
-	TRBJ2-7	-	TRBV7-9	TGTGCCAGCAGCGAATGGACCTCCTCACCCCCACTCTACGAGCAGTACTTC	CASSEWTSSPPLYEQYF
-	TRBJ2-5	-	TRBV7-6	TGTGCCAGCAGCTTAGCGAGTCTAGCCCAGTACTTC	CASSLASLAQYF
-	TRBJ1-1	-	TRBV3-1	TGTGCCAGCAGCCAAGATCTGGCAGGGAGGAACACTGAAGCTTTCTTT	CASSQDLAGRNTEAFF
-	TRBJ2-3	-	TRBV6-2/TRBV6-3	TGTGCCAGCAGTTACGTGGGTGGAACAGATACGCAGTATTTT	CASSYVGGTDTQYF
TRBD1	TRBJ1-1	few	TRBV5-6	TGTGCCAGCAGCCCCGGGGGGACAGGGCGTTATGCGACTGAAGCTTTCTTT	CASSPGGTGRYATEAFF
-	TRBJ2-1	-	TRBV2	TGTGCCAGCACTAGCGCCTACAATGAGCAGTTCTTC	CASTSAYNEQFF
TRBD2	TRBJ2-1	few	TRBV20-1	TGCAGTGCTTTAACCCCTAGCGGGAGACGATACAATGAGCAGTTCTTC	CSALTPSGRRYNEQFF
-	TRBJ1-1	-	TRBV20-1	TGCAGTGCTAGGCTGGACGGGAACACTGAAGCTTTCTTT	CSARLDGNTEAFF
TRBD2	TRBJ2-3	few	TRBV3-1	TGTGCAACGGGAGGGCCCACAGATACGCAGTATTTT	CATGGPTDTQYF
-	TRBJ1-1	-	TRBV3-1	TGTGCCAGCAGCCCCTCAAACAGGGAAGCTTTCTTT	CASSPSNREAFF
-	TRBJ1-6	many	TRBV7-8	TGTGCCAGCAGCCCCGATGGGCTGTCCAGGACCCTCCACTTT	CASSPDGLSRTLHF
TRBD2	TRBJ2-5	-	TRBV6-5	TGTGCCAGCAGTCGACGAGGTAGCGGGAGAACAGAGACCCAGTACTTC	CASSRRGSGRTETQYF
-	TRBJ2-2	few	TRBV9	TGTGCCAGCAGCGCAGGGGGAGGGACCGGGGAGCTGTTTTTT	CASSAGGGTGELFF
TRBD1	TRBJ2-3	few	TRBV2	TGTGCCAGCAGCATACAGGGGGATACGCAGTATTTT	CASSIQGDTQYF
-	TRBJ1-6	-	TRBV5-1	TGCGCCAGCAGAGGGACCCCGGGATCACCCCTCCACTTT	CASRGTPGSPLHF
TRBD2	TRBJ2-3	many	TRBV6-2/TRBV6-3	TGTGCCAGCACGGCAGCGGGGGCCCAAGATACGCAGTATTTT	CASTAAGAQDTQYF
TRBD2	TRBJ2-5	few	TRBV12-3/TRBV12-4	TGTGCCAGCATTTGGACTAGCGGGGACCAAGAGACCCAGTACTTC	CASIWTSGDQETQYF
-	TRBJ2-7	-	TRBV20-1	TGCAGTGCTCCTATCGGCTACGAGCAGTACTTC	CSAPIGYEQYF
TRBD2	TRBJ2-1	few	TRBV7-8	TGTGCCAGCAGCTGGACTAGCGCCTACAATGAGCAGTTCTTC	CASSWTSAYNEQFF
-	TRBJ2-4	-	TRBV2	TGTGCCAGCAGTGGTACCGGGCAAAACATTCAGTACTTC	CASSGTGQNIQYF